The source of this T cell receptor (beta chain) is a study of blood T cell repertoires in COVID-19. This clone was seen only a few times. Original handling: Estimation of nucleated cell counts was performed using reference gene primer amplification. Only in-frame clones appear in the TCRdb table, and some are missing; sequencing was by immunoSEQ multiplex PCR. For V, J and clone size, that table is used; D and trimming come from the DNA. Here the sample spans fewer than 300,000 clones, roughly 84% being singletons. Germline loops: CDR1 LNHDA, CDR2 SQIVND (reference sequence). Germline trimming cut 6 bases from V and 4 bases from J; bases unmatched to any gene: 6. The CDR3 is 14 residues long.

This clonotype was obtained from a human donor in a cohort sampled during active COVID-19. Sequencing was done on a sample of peripheral blood. V and J are TRBV19 and TRBJ2-3; 8 bases agree with TRBD1. The CDR3 region has the DNA TGTGCCAGTAGATTGCAGGGGGCCCCAGATACGCAGTATTTT. It translates to CASRLQGAPDTQYF.